This T cell receptor (beta chain) appears in the sequencing data of a study of T-cell reconstitution after alpha-beta-depleted transplantation in children. Whole-study results and caveats: Surviving recipient cells, namely T cells and thymic progenitors, were the source of high day-60 TCRbeta diversity in some patients. The main origin of T-cell counts and diversity one year after transplant was newly produced T cells.

Germline CDR1 and CDR2: DFQATT and SNEGSKA (reference sequence). CDR3 length: 16 amino acids. Unique molecular identifiers featured in how the TCRbeta library was prepared. A single record per CDR3 protein comes from TCRdb applying MiXCR to the PCR reads. Here the sample spans fewer than 400,000 distinct CDR3 sequences, around 25% being singletons. Comments on this clonotype: Its antigen is undetermined. Sequence at one end of the junction differs from germline and may be a read error.

V and J are TRBV20-1 and TRBJ2-5; 9 bases agree with TRBD2. This TCR was recovered from a male patient aged 10 to 17 who had a stem cell transplant for acute lymphoblastic leukemia, so the T cells may come from the graft donor. Sequenced material: PBMCs, mostly from graft donor cells, taken 180 days after TCRalphabeta/CD19-depleted stem cell transplant. The CDR3 DNA sequence: TGCTGTGCTAGCCGTATGGCTAGCGGGGACCAAGAGACCCAGTACTTC. It encodes CCASRMASGDQETQYF.